The clone carrying this T cell receptor beta chain is judged medium-sized. The CDR3 runs to 18 residues. The germline CDR1 and CDR2 sequences are LNHDA and SQIVND (reference sequence). V was cut by 1 base and J by 0 bases, with 16 bases left in between. The data were taken from a study of liver allograft versus peripheral blood T cells. About the study: A comparison was made between T cell receptor repertoires in transplanted livers and those in recipients' peripheral blood.

Via MiXCR, TCRdb re-called the reads, giving one row per CDR3 protein. The sample consists of fewer than 13,000 distinct CDR3 sequences, about a fifth of them appearing once. The receptor was derived from a human patient who had a liver transplant. The graft donor may have given rise to some T cells. The chain links TRBV19 to TRBJ1-3, with a possible D match to TRBD1 (5 bases). The CDR3, as DNA: TGTGCCAGTAGTATAGTAGGACGGGGGATCGACTCTGGAAACACCATATATTTT. Its translation is CASSIVGRGIDSGNTIYF.